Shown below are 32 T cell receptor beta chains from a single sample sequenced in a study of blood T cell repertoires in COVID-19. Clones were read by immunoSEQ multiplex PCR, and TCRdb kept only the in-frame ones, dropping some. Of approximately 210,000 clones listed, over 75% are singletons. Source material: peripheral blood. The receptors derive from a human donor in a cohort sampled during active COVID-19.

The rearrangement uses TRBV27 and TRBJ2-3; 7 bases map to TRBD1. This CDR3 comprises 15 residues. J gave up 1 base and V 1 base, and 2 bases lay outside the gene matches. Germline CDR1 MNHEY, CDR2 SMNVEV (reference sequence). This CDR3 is CASSLWQGGTDTQYF. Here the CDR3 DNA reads TGTGCCAGCAGTTTATGGCAGGGGGGCACAGATACGCAGTATTTT.

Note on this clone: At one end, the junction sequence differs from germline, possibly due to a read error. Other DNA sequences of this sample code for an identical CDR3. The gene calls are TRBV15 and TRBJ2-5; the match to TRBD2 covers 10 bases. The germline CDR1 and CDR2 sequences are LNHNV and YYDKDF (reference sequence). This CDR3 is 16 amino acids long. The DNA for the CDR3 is TGTGCCACCAGTAGAGGGACTAGCGCGAACCAAGAGACCCAGTACTTC. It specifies CATSRGTSANQETQYF.

The CDR3 spells CASRPRDRGNEKLFF. The DNA for the CDR3 is TGCGCCAGCAGACCCCGGGACAGGGGAAATGAAAAACTGTTTTTT. The V gene is TRBV5-1, the J gene TRBJ1-4; 10 positions agree with TRBD1. After removal of 5 bases from V and 5 bases from J, the junction contained 6 bases not matched to a gene. This CDR3 contains 15 residues. CDR1 is SGHRS, CDR2 YFSETQ, per germline.

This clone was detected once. CDR3: CASSRVGREGSYEQYF. The DNA of the CDR3 is TGTGCCAGCAGCCGAGTAGGGCGGGAGGGATCCTACGAGCAGTACTTC. The chain combines TRBV7-9 with TRBJ2-7; TRBD2 agrees at 9 bases. The V gene end was trimmed by 5 bases and the J gene end by 1 base; junction bases not matched to a gene: 9. Germline V gives CDR1 SEHNR, CDR2 FQNEAQ (reference sequence). The CDR3 runs 16 residues. Filled out from reference TRBV7-9 and TRBJ2-7, the complete variable domain reads DTGVSQNPRHKITKRGQNVTFRCDPISEHNRLYWYRQTLGQGPEFLTYFQNEAQLEKSRLLSDRFSAERPKGSFSTLEIQRTEQGDSAMYLCASSRVGREGSYEQYFGPGTRLTVT.

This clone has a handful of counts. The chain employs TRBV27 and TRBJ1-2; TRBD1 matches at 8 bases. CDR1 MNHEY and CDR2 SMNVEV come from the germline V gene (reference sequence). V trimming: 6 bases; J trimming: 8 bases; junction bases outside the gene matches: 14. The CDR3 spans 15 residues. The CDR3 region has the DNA TGTGCCAGCAGCTCATTCCAGGACAGGGCGAAGGGCTACACCTTC. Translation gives CASSSFQDRAKGYTF.

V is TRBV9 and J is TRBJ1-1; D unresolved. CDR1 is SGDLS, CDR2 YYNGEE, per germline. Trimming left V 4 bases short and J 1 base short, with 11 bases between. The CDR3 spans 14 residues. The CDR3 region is CASSRGSPNTEAFF. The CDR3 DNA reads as TGTGCCAGCAGCCGAGGATCACCGAACACTGAAGCTTTCTTT.

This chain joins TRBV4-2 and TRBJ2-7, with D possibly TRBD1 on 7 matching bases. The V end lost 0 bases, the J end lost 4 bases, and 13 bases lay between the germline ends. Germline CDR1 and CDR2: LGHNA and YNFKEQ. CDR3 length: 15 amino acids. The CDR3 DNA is TGTGCCAGCAGCCAAGATTGGCAGGGGGGATACGAGCAGTACTTC. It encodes CASSQDWQGGYEQYF.

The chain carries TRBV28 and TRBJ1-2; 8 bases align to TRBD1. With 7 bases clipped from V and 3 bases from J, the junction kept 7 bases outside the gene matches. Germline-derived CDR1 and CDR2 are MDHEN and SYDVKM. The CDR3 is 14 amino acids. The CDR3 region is CASITTGGHYGYTF. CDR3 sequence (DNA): TGTGCCAGCATTACAACAGGGGGGCACTATGGCTACACCTTC.

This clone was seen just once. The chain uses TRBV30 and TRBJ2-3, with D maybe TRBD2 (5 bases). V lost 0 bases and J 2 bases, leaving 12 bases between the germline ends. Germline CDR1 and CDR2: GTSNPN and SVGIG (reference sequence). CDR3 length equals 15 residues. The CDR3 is CAWSVITSATDTQYF. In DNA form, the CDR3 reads TGTGCCTGGAGTGTAATTACTAGTGCCACAGATACGCAGTATTTT.

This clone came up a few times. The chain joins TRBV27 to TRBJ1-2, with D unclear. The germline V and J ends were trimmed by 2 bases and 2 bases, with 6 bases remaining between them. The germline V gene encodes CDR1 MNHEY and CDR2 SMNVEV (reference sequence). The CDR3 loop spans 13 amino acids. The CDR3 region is CASSLGQNYGYTF. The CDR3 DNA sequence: TGTGCCAGCAGTTTAGGGCAGAACTATGGCTACACCTTC.

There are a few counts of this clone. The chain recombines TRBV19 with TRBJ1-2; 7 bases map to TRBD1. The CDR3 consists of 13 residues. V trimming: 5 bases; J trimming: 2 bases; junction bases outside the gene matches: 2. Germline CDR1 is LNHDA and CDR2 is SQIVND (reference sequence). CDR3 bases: TGTGCCAGTAGTTCGGGACAGAACTATGGCTACACCTTC. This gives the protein CASSSGQNYGYTF.

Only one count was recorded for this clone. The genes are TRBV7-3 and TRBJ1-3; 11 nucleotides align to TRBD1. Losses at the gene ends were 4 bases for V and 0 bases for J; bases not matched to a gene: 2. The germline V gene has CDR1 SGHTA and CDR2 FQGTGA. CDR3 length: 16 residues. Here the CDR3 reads CASSWTGGLSGNTIYF. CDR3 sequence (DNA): TGTGCCAGCAGCTGGACAGGGGGCCTCTCTGGAAACACCATATATTTT.

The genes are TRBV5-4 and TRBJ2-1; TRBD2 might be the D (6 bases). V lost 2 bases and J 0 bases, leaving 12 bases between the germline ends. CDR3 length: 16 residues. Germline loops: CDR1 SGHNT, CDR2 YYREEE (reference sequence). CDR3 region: CASSFSSGSSYNEQFF. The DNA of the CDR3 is TGTGCCAGCAGCTTTTCGTCCGGGAGCTCCTACAATGAGCAGTTCTTC.

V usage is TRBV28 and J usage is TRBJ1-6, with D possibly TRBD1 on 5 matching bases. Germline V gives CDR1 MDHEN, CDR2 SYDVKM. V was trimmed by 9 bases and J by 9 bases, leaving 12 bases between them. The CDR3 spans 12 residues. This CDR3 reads CASDSLSSPLHF. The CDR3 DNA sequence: TGTGCCAGTGACAGTTTAAGTTCACCCCTCCACTTT.

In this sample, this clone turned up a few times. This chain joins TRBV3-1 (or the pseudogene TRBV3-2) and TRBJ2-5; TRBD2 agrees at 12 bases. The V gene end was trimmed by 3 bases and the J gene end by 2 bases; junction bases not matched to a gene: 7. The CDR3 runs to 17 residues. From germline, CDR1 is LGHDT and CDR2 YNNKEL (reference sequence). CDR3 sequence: CASSHRLAGVIQETQYF. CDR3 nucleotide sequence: TGTGCCAGCAGCCACCGACTAGCGGGGGTCATTCAAGAGACCCAGTACTTC.

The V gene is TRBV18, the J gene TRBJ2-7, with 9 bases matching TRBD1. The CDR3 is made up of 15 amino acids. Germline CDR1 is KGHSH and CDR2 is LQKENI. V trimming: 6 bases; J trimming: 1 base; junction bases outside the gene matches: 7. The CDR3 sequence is CASSVGQGSSYEQYF. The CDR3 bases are TGTGCCAGCTCCGTTGGACAGGGGTCATCCTACGAGCAGTACTTC. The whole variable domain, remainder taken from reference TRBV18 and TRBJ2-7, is NAGVMQNPRHLVRRRGQEARLRCSPMKGHSHVYWYRQLPEEGLKFMVYLQKENIIDESGMPKERFSAEFPKEGPSILRIQQVVRGDSAAYFCASSVGQGSSYEQYFGPGTRLTVT.

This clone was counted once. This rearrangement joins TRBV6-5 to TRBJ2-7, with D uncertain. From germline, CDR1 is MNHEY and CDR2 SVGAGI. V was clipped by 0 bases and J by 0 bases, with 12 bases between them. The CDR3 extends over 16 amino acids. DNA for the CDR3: TGTGCCAGCAGTTACTCAGAGGAGATTAGCTCCTACGAGCAGTACTTC. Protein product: CASSYSEEISSYEQYF.

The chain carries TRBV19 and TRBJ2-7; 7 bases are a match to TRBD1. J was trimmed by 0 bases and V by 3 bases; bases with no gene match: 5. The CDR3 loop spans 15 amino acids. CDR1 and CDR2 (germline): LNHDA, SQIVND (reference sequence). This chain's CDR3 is CASSISTGASYEQYF. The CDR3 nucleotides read TGTGCCAGTAGTATTTCCACAGGGGCCTCCTACGAGCAGTACTTC. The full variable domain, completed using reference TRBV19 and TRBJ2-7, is DGGITQSPKYLFRKEGQNVTLSCEQNLNHDAMYWYRQDPGQGLRLIYYSQIVNDFQKGDIAEGYSVSREKKESFPLTVTSAQKNPTAFYLCASSISTGASYEQYFGPGTRLTVT.

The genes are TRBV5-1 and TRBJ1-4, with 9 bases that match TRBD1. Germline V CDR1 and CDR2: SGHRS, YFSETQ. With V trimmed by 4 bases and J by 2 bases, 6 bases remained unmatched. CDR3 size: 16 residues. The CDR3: CASSPDRGGTNEKLFF. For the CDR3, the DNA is TGCGCCAGCAGCCCGGACAGGGGCGGCACTAATGAAAAACTGTTTTTT.

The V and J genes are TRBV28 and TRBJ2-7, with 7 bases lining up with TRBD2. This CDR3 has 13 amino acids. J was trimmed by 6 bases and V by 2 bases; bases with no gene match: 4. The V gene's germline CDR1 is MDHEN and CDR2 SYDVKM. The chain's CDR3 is CASSLAGAPEQYF. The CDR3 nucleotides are TGTGCCAGCAGTTTAGCGGGAGCCCCCGAGCAGTACTTC.

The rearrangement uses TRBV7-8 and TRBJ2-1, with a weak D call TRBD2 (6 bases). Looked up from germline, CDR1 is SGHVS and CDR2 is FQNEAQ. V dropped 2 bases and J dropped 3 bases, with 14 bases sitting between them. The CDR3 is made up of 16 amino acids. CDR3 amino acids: CASSLRPLAVYNEQFF. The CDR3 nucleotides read TGTGCCAGCAGCTTACGGCCCTTAGCGGTCTACAATGAGCAGTTCTTC.

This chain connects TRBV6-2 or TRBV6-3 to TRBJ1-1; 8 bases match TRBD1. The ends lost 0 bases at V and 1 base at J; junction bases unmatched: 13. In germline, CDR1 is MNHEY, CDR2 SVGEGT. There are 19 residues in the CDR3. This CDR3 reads CASSYSMGVSGGPNTEAFF. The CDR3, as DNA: TGTGCCAGCAGTTACTCGATGGGAGTATCAGGGGGCCCGAACACTGAAGCTTTCTTT.

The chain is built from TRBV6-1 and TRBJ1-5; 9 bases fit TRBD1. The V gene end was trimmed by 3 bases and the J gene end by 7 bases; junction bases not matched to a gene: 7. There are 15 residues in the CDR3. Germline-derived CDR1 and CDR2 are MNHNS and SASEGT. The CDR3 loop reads CASSDNTGGFQPQHF. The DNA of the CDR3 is TGTGCCAGCAGTGACAATACAGGGGGCTTCCAGCCCCAGCATTTT.

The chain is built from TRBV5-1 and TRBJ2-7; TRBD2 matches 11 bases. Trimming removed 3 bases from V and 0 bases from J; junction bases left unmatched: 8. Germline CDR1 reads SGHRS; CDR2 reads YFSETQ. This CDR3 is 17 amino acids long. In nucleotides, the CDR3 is TGCGCCAGCAGCTCCGGGACTAGCGGACTCCTCTCCTACGAGCAGTACTTC. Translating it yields CASSSGTSGLLSYEQYF.

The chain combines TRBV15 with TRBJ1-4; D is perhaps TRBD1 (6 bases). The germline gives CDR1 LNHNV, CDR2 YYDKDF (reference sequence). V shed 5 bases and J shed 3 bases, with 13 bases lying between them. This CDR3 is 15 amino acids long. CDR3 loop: CATSWRQEANEKLFF. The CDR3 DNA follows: TGTGCCACCAGCTGGCGACAGGAGGCTAATGAAAAACTGTTTTTT.

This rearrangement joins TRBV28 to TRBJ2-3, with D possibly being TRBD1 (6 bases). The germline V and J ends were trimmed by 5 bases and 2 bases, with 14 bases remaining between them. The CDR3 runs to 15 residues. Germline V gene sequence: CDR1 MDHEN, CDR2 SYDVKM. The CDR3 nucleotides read TGTGCCAGCAGTAATCAGGGGTTTTCCACAGATACGCAGTATTTT. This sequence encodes CASSNQGFSTDTQYF. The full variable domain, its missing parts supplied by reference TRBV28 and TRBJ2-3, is DVKVTQSSRYLVKRTGEKVFLECVQDMDHENMFWYRQDPGLGLRLIYFSYDVKMKEKGDIPEGYSVSREKKERFSLILESASTNQTSMYLCASSNQGFSTDTQYFGPGTRLTVL.

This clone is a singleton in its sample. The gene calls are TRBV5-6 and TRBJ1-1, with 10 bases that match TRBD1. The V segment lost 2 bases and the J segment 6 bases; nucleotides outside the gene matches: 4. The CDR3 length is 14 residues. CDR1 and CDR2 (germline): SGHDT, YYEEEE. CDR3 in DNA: TGTGCCAGCAGCTTCCGGGACAGGGGTGCTGAAGCTTTCTTT. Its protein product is CASSFRDRGAEAFF.

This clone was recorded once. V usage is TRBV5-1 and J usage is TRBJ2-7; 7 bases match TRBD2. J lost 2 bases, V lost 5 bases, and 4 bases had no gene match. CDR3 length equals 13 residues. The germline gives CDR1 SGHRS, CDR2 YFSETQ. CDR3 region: CASSIGGTYEQYF. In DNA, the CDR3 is TGCGCCAGCAGTATCGGGGGGACCTACGAGCAGTACTTC.

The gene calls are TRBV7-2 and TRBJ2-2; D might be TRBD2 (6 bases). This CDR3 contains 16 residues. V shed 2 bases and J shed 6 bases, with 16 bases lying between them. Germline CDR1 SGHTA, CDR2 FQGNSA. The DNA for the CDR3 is TGTGCCAGCAGCTTATCGTCTAGCGCCATGGCCGGGGAGCTGTTTTTT. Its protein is CASSLSSSAMAGELFF.

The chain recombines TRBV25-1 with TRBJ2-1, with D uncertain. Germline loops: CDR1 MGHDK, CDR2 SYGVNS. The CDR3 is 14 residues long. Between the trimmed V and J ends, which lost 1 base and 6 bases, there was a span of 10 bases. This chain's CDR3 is CASSESKLPNEQFF. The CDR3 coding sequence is TGTGCCAGCAGTGAATCGAAGCTGCCCAATGAGCAGTTCTTC.

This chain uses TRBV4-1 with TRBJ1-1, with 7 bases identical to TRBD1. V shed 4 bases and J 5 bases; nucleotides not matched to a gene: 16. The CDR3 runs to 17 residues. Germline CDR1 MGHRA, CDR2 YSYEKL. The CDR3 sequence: CASSRGSTVTGETEAFF. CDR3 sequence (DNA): TGCGCCAGCAGCCGCGGATCCACGGTTACAGGGGAAACTGAAGCTTTCTTT.

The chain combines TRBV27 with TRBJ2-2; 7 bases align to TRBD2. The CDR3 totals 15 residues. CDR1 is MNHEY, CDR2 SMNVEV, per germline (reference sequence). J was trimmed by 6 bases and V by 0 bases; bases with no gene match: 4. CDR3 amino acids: CASSLSSLAAGELFF. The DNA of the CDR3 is TGTGCCAGCAGTTTATCGAGTCTAGCGGCCGGGGAGCTGTTTTTT.